This TCR beta chain was identified in a study of chemoradiotherapy in HPV16-positive cancers. Sequencing was performed with immunoSEQ multiplex PCR; in TCRdb, only in-frame clones are kept and a portion is missing. There are over 2,500 clones in the sample; around 85% occur only once, and 10% to 14% lies in the top ten. Trimming took 2 bases from V and 10 from J, leaving 18 bases between them. The CDR3 is 15 amino acids. CDR1 and CDR2 (germline): GTSNPN, SVGIG (reference sequence). Repeated repertoire sampling spanned the course of chemoradiotherapy. The chain carries TRBV30 and TRBJ1-6; D not certain. Here the sequenced sample was blood, taken from a patient who underwent chemoradiotherapy. The receptor was derived from a human donor with HPV-associated anogenital cancer. The CDR3, as DNA: TGTGCCTGGAGTCCCCCAGCGCCCGCCGGATCACCCCTCCACTTT. It encodes CAWSPPAPAGSPLHF.